This T cell receptor beta chain was sequenced during a study of shared clonotypes between healthy human individuals. The CDR3 runs to 15 residues. The germline CDR1 and CDR2 sequences are SSHAT and FNYEAQ (reference sequence). Assay: immunoSEQ multiplex PCR; the TCRdb copy retains only in-frame clones and omits some. The sample consists of millions of clones, 85% to 95% of them appearing once. In the case of this clone: One end of the junction varies from germline; a read error may be responsible.

The chain is built from TRBV7-7 and TRBJ2-3; D is possibly TRBD2 (5 bases). Sequencing was done on a sample of naive CD4+ T cells sorted from blood. Subset of the sample: CD45RA+ positively selected. The origin of this receptor is a man aged 18 to 30 in good health. The chain's CDR3 is CASSLHEGGTDTQYF. CDR3 DNA: TGTGCTAGCAGCTTACACGAGGGAGGCACAGATACGCAGTATTTT.